This TCR beta chain stems from a study of blood T cell repertoires in COVID-19. Study-wide background: Sample material is recorded as cDNA or gDNA derived from T cells, B-cell-depleted T cells, or PBMCs.

The CDR3 has 13 residues. Germline V gene sequence: CDR1 SGHDT, CDR2 YYEEEE. V was trimmed by 4 bases and J by 5 bases, leaving 10 bases between them. Libraries were prepared by immunoSEQ multiplex PCR; TCRdb keeps only in-frame clonotypes and omits some of them. This sample yields fewer than 600,000 clones, of which roughly 89% are seen a single time; about 0.91% belongs to the top ten. This clonotype originated in a young man with COVID-19, enrolled during active disease. The sequenced sample consisted of peripheral blood. This chain links TRBV5-6 with TRBJ2-1; D perhaps matches TRBD1 (5 bases). DNA for the CDR3: TGTGCCAGCAGCGGCGACAGTCACAATGAGCAGTTCTTC. It translates to CASSGDSHNEQFF.